These 25 T cell receptor beta chains were all obtained from the same sample, sequenced in a study of vaccination effects on CD4 cells after COVID-19. The repertoire was sequenced with immunoSEQ multiplex PCR; TCRdb's copy has only in-frame clones and lacks some. Of tens of thousands of clones in the sample, roughly 75% are singletons; the top ten hold roughly 2.1%. Their recognized antigens are unknown. Culture proceeded for 10 days, and CD4+ T cells were then isolated. Either the mRNA-1273 or the BNT162b2 vaccine was given to participants as two doses. This material consisted of CD4+ T cells from PBMCs cultured without peptide, taken after COVID-19 vaccination. These receptors originate from a human donor who received a COVID-19 vaccine.

This clone was seen a single time. The V call is TRBV14, the J call TRBJ1-1; no firm D call. CDR1 is SGHDN and CDR2 is FVKESK in the germline V gene. The CDR3 totals 13 residues. Trimming removed 4 bases at V and 8 bases at J, with 14 bases between. CDR3 sequence reads: CASSPRNFGEAFF. DNA of the CDR3: TGTGCCAGCAGCCCAAGGAATTTCGGGGAAGCTTTCTTT.

This chain connects TRBV7-2 to TRBJ1-2; D gene uncertain. The V end lost 1 base, the J end lost 1 base, and 7 bases lay between the germline ends. The CDR3 is 14 amino acids. In germline, CDR1 is SGHTA, CDR2 FQGNSA. The CDR3 reads CASSLDGYNYGYTF. CDR3 sequence (DNA): TGTGCCAGCAGCTTAGACGGTTATAACTATGGCTACACCTTC.

This clone appeared once. This sequence joins TRBV6-1 and TRBJ1-6; D unclear. The CDR3 is 13 residues long. Germline V lookup: CDR1 MNHNS, CDR2 SASEGT. With 0 bases removed from V and 11 bases from J, the gap between germline ends came to 8 bases. CDR3 sequence (DNA): TGTGCCAGCAGTGAAGCTGGGCAGCCACCCCTCCACTTT. Its translation is CASSEAGQPPLHF.

This clone was seen only a few times. The chain is built from TRBV9 and TRBJ2-1; TRBD2 aligns across 7 bases. The CDR3 extends over 15 amino acids. Germline-derived CDR1 and CDR2 are SGDLS and YYNGEE. Germline trimming cut 2 bases from V and 5 bases from J; bases unmatched to any gene: 7. The CDR3 region is CASSVRQGGNNEQFF. DNA of the CDR3: TGTGCCAGCAGCGTCCGGCAGGGAGGGAACAATGAGCAGTTCTTC.

The gene calls are TRBV18 and TRBJ2-3; 10 bases align to TRBD2. After removal of 6 bases from V and 5 bases from J, the junction contained 5 bases not matched to a gene. CDR3 length equals 14 residues. The V gene's germline CDR1 is KGHSH and CDR2 LQKENI. CDR3: CASSERLAGDTQYF. The CDR3 bases are TGTGCCAGCTCCGAGAGACTAGCGGGAGATACGCAGTATTTT.

The J gene is TRBJ2-5, the V gene TRBV5-1, with a possible D match to TRBD2 (6 bases). The V end lost 0 bases, the J end lost 7 bases, and 16 bases lay between the germline ends. This CDR3 has 15 amino acids. Germline V gene sequence: CDR1 SGHRS, CDR2 YFSETQ. The DNA of the CDR3 is TGCGCCAGCAGCTTGGGGACTACGACCGTCGGGACCCAGTACTTC. Translating it yields CASSLGTTTVGTQYF.

This chain uses TRBV19 with TRBJ1-1; D ambiguous. Germline V CDR1 and CDR2: LNHDA, SQIVND (reference sequence). V was pared by 5 bases and J by 8 bases, with 15 bases between. This CDR3 is 13 amino acids long. The chain's CDR3 is CASSFIGLPEAFF. As DNA, the CDR3 is TGTGCCAGTAGTTTCATCGGGCTCCCCGAAGCTTTCTTT.

This clone is a singleton in its sample. The chain combines TRBV4-1 with TRBJ2-4; TRBD2 aligns across 12 bases. This CDR3 comprises 19 residues. Trimming removed 0 bases from V and 0 bases from J; junction bases left unmatched: 6. Germline CDR1 is MGHRA and CDR2 is YSYEKL. The CDR3 nucleotides read TGCGCCAGCAGCCAAGATATCCGACTAGCGGGGGTAGCCAAAAACATTCAGTACTTC. This gives the protein CASSQDIRLAGVAKNIQYF.

The V gene is TRBV5-1, the J gene TRBJ1-3; D not resolved. The CDR3 spans 16 residues. The V gene lost 0 bases and the J gene lost 4 bases, with 14 bases spanning the gap. Germline CDR1 reads SGHRS; CDR2 reads YFSETQ. DNA for the CDR3: TGCGCCAGCAGCTTGGCCGCAGGAGCCTTCGGAAACACCATATATTTT. Its protein is CASSLAAGAFGNTIYF.

This clone occurred a few times. The V call is TRBV7-8, the J call TRBJ1-6; tentatively, D is TRBD1 (6 bases). This CDR3 spans 15 amino acids. Trimming removed 4 bases from V and 7 bases from J, with 14 bases in between. Germline loops: CDR1 SGHVS, CDR2 FQNEAQ. The CDR3 region has the DNA TGTGCCAGCAGCTCGTCGGGAGGGGGGAATTCACCCCTCCACTTT. Its protein product is CASSSSGGGNSPLHF. Looking up the rest from reference TRBV7-8 and TRBJ1-6 gives the full variable domain: GAGVSQSPRYKVAKRGQDVALRCDPISGHVSLFWYQQALGQGPEFLTYFQNEAQLDKSGLPSDRFFAERPEGSVSTLKIQRTQQEDSAVYLCASSSSGGGNSPLHFGNGTRLTVT.

The CDR3: CASSRGQETQYF. CDR3 DNA sequence: TGTGCCAGCAGCAGGGGGCAAGAGACCCAGTACTTC. This sequence joins TRBV6-6 and TRBJ2-5; the match to TRBD1 covers 7 bases. Germline V lookup: CDR1 MNHNY, CDR2 SVGAGI (reference sequence). The CDR3 contains 12 residues. After removal of 6 bases from V and 2 bases from J, the junction contained 0 bases not matched to a gene.

This sequence joins TRBV5-1 and TRBJ1-1; the D is unclear. From germline, CDR1 is SGHRS and CDR2 YFSETQ. The V end lost 0 bases, the J end lost 0 bases, and 12 bases lay between the germline ends. This CDR3 has 16 amino acids. CDR3 coding DNA: TGCGCCAGCAGCTTGGCGGAGGGAGGCCTGAACACTGAAGCTTTCTTT. Protein product: CASSLAEGGLNTEAFF.

The V call is TRBV5-1, the J call TRBJ1-1, with D hard to call. CDR1 SGHRS and CDR2 YFSETQ come from the germline V gene. The CDR3 is made up of 15 amino acids. Trimming took off 4 bases at V and 3 bases at J, with 16 bases between the two ends. CDR3 nucleotides: TGCGCCAGCAGCCGGGAAGGGCAGCCGGACACTGAAGCTTTCTTT. Protein product: CASSREGQPDTEAFF.

This chain joins TRBV19 and TRBJ1-5; 11 bases are shared with TRBD1. With 3 bases clipped from V and 7 bases from J, the junction kept 2 bases outside the gene matches. The germline V gene has CDR1 LNHDA and CDR2 SQIVND (reference sequence). The CDR3 has 14 amino acids. In DNA, the CDR3 is TGTGCCAGTAGTATCGGGACAGGGGGACAGCCCCAGCATTTT. Translating it yields CASSIGTGGQPQHF.

The chain joins TRBV23-1 to TRBJ2-2; D possibly matches TRBD1 or TRBD2 (5 bases each). TRBV23-1 is classed as an ORF, of uncertain function. The V end lost 0 bases, the J end lost 2 bases, and 13 bases lay between the germline ends. The CDR3 consists of 17 residues. In nucleotides, the CDR3 is TGCGCCAGCAGTCAATCTACGGGACCTAAAAACACCGGGGAGCTGTTTTTT. Protein sequence: CASSQSTGPKNTGELFF.

This chain uses TRBV5-1 with TRBJ1-6; 7 nucleotides align to TRBD1. Germline CDR1 SGHRS, CDR2 YFSETQ. The CDR3 has 16 residues. V lost 1 base and J lost 9; bases outside the gene matches: 10. The DNA for the CDR3 is TGCGCCAGCAGCTTGTTAGGGACAGCGAGGGTTTCACCCCTCCACTTT. Translation: CASSLLGTARVSPLHF.

This clone has a handful of counts. In DNA form, the CDR3 reads TGTGCCAGCAGCTTTTTACTGGCTAATGAAAAACTGTTTTTT. It specifies CASSFLLANEKLFF. The V call is TRBV7-2, the J call TRBJ1-4; no firm D call. Germline V lookup: CDR1 SGHTA, CDR2 FQGNSA. With 3 bases removed from V and 3 bases from J, the gap between germline ends came to 8 bases. The CDR3 sequence is 14 residues long.

The chain recombines TRBV5-6 with TRBJ1-2, with unresolved D. V lost 1 base and J lost 4, with 14 bases in between. Per the germline V gene, CDR1 is SGHDT and CDR2 is YYEEEE. The CDR3 runs 15 residues. The CDR3 is CASSLIGIHSYGYTF. The CDR3 DNA is TGTGCCAGCAGCTTGATCGGGATACACTCCTATGGCTACACCTTC.

About this clone itself: The junction departs from germline at one end; a sequencing error may be responsible. The chain is built from TRBV3-1 (or the pseudogene TRBV3-2) and TRBJ1-3; D remains unclear. Germline V gives CDR1 LGHDT, CDR2 YNNKEL (reference sequence). The CDR3 runs 12 residues. The DNA of the CDR3 is TGTGCCAGCAGCCAAGGGGCGGGGTTACGTTTCTTT. It codes for CASSQGAGLRFF.

The chain is built from TRBV19 and TRBJ1-3; D unclear. Deletions cut 6 bases from V and 2 bases from J, with 8 bases between. CDR1 and CDR2 from the germline V gene are LNHDA and SQIVND (reference sequence). This CDR3 contains 13 residues. The CDR3 region is CASRTPAGNTIYF. The CDR3 nucleotides read TGTGCCAGTAGGACCCCCGCTGGAAACACCATATATTTT. Full variable domain (remainder filled in from reference TRBV19 and TRBJ1-3): DGGITQSPKYLFRKEGQNVTLSCEQNLNHDAMYWYRQDPGQGLRLIYYSQIVNDFQKGDIAEGYSVSREKKESFPLTVTSAQKNPTAFYLCASRTPAGNTIYFGEGSWLTVV.

The gene calls are TRBV18 and TRBJ2-1; 13 nucleotides line up with TRBD2. After removal of 4 bases from V and 0 bases from J, the junction contained 9 bases not matched to a gene. CDR1 and CDR2 from the germline V gene are KGHSH and LQKENI. The CDR3 is 19 residues long. The CDR3 sequence: CASSRPGLAGTSSYNEQFF. In nucleotides, the CDR3 is TGTGCCAGCTCACGACCGGGACTAGCGGGGACCAGCTCCTACAATGAGCAGTTCTTC.

The V gene is TRBV4-3, the J gene TRBJ2-3; 7 nucleotides agree with TRBD2. From germline, CDR1 is LGHNA and CDR2 YSLEER. The ends lost 0 bases at V and 2 bases at J; junction bases unmatched: 14. The CDR3 loop spans 19 amino acids. The CDR3 region has the DNA TGCGCCAGCAGCCAAGATCGAAGCCGGGGCGGGGGAGTCACAGATACGCAGTATTTT. It codes for CASSQDRSRGGGVTDTQYF.

The genes are TRBV5-6 and TRBJ1-1, with D tentatively TRBD1 (5 bases). Trimming removed 5 bases from V and 0 bases from J, with 11 bases in between. CDR1 and CDR2 from the germline V gene are SGHDT and YYEEEE. The CDR3 runs 14 residues. The CDR3 region is CASRSRDVNTEAFF. The CDR3 DNA sequence: TGTGCCAGCAGATCCCGGGACGTGAACACTGAAGCTTTCTTT.

The chain couples TRBV10-3 to TRBJ1-4, with D unclear. This CDR3 is 15 amino acids long. Looked up from germline, CDR1 is ENHRY and CDR2 is SYGVKD. V lost 0 bases, J lost 3 bases, and 8 bases lay in between. Here the CDR3 DNA reads TGTGCCATCAGTGAGTCGAGGGATGCTAATGAAAAACTGTTTTTT. Its translation: CAISESRDANEKLFF.

The CDR3 loop is CATSSGRGAGELFF. The CDR3 bases are TGTGCCACCAGTAGTGGCAGGGGGGCCGGGGAGCTGTTTTTT. The V and J genes are TRBV24-1 and TRBJ2-2; D possibly corresponds to TRBD1 (7 bases). This CDR3 region has 14 residues. V gave up 6 bases and J gave up 6 bases, with 13 bases separating them. Germline V gives CDR1 KGHDR, CDR2 SFDVKD.